What follows are 7 T cell receptor beta chains derived from one specimen sequenced in a study of control samples from healthy donors and cancer patients. Assay: immunoSEQ multiplex PCR; the TCRdb copy retains only in-frame clones and omits some. Here the sample spans about 89,000 clones, about 85% being singletons. The sequencing input was blood. Receptors were obtained from a middle-aged woman in good health.

This clone was seen repeatedly, ten times or more. The chain combines TRBV7-2 with TRBJ2-3; D may be TRBD2 (5 bases). V was pared by 5 bases and J by 0 bases, with 12 bases between. CDR1 SGHTA and CDR2 FQGNSA come from the germline V gene. The CDR3 has 15 amino acids. CDR3 sequence reads: CASSTVRGSTDTQYF. CDR3 nucleotides: TGTGCCAGCAGCACTGTACGGGGAAGCACAGATACGCAGTATTTT.

Concerning this clone: One end of the junction varies from germline; a read error may be responsible. The chain couples TRBV27 to TRBJ1-3; 7 bases are a match to TRBD1. Germline V gene sequence: CDR1 MNHEY, CDR2 SMNVEV (reference sequence). CDR3 length: 11 residues. The CDR3 sequence: CARDSANTIYF. The CDR3 region has the DNA TGCGCCAGGGACAGCGCGAACACCATATATTTT.

The chain employs TRBV21-1 and TRBJ2-7. TRBV21-1 is tagged as a pseudogene. The CDR3 contains 14 residues. CDR3 in amino acids: CGGTVADRTYEQYF. The CDR3 DNA reads as TGTGGTGGGACCGTTGCGGACCGTACCTACGAGCAGTACTTC.

The chain uses TRBV7-6 and TRBJ2-5; 10 bases are a match to TRBD2. Germline V gene lookup returns CDR1 SGHVS and CDR2 FNYEAQ. J gave up 5 bases and V 4 bases, and 7 bases lay outside the gene matches. This CDR3 has 15 amino acids. The CDR3 DNA is TGTGCCAGCAGCTCCAGCGGGGGGGTAAGGGAGACCCAGTACTTC. It yields the protein CASSSSGGVRETQYF.

This chain joins TRBV2 and TRBJ1-2; D may be TRBD1 (6 bases). Trimming pared 5 bases from V and 3 bases from J, leaving 22 bases between. Looked up from germline, CDR1 is SNHLY and CDR2 is FYNNEI. This CDR3 contains 17 residues. The chain's CDR3 is CASSQGRTVLPHYGYTF. In DNA, the CDR3 is TGTGCCAGCAGTCAAGGGAGGACAGTCCTTCCCCACTATGGCTACACCTTC. Complete variable domain (other parts from reference TRBV2 and TRBJ1-2): EPEVTQTPSHQVTQMGQEVILRCVPISNHLYFYWYRQILGQKVEFLVSFYNNEISEKSEIFDDQFSVERPDGSNFTLKIRSTKLEDSAMYFCASSQGRTVLPHYGYTFGSGTRLTVV.

The chain joins TRBV5-6 to TRBJ1-2; D not certain. Trimming took off 1 base at V and 6 bases at J, with 16 bases between the two ends. Germline V gene lookup returns CDR1 SGHDT and CDR2 YYEEEE. This CDR3 region has 15 residues. CDR3 coding DNA: TGTGCCAGCAGCTTGAGAAGTATTAGGTTTCATGGCTACACCTTC. Protein sequence: CASSLRSIRFHGYTF.

V and J are TRBV7-8 and TRBJ1-1; D unclear. CDR1 and CDR2 (germline): SGHVS, FQNEAQ. This CDR3 has 15 amino acids. The V and J ends lost 2 bases and 0 bases respectively, with 10 bases between them. CDR3 in DNA: TGTGCCAGCAGCTTAAGAGAGACAATGAACACTGAAGCTTTCTTT. Its translation: CASSLRETMNTEAFF.